This entry features one T cell receptor (beta chain) sequence. Data came from immunoSEQ multiplex PCR; TCRdb stores just in-frame clones and leaves some out. The sample records 110,000 or so clones, 91% being singletons. The data were taken from a study of T cell responses to AZD1222 COVID-19 vaccine. The CDR3 runs 14 residues. Germline V CDR1 and CDR2: SGDLS, YYNGEE. The V gene end was trimmed by 2 bases and the J gene end by 8 bases; junction bases not matched to a gene: 6. The clonotype was recovered from an adult in good health. The V and J genes are TRBV9 and TRBJ2-1; 8 bases are shared with TRBD2. Sample: peripheral blood, taken on day 0 of AZD1222 vaccination. In DNA form, the CDR3 reads TGTGCCAGCAGCGTCGGCGGGGGGAGCGATGAGCAGTTCTTC. As protein: CASSVGGGSDEQFF.